Following are 2 T cell receptor beta chains from one sample sequenced in a study of T cell responses to AZD1222 COVID-19 vaccine. Generated by immunoSEQ multiplex PCR, the TCRdb table keeps only in-frame clones and is missing some. The sample has 100,000 to 120,000 clones, approximately 94% seen once. The specimen was peripheral blood, collected 28 days after the second AZD1222 dose. These receptors were collected from an adult who received the AZD1222 COVID-19 vaccine.

The chain has TRBV6-5 and TRBJ1-2; maybe TRBD1 (6 bases). Germline V gives CDR1 MNHEY, CDR2 SVGAGI. V was pared by 6 bases and J by 4 bases, with 15 bases between. This CDR3 region has 14 residues. Here the CDR3 DNA reads TGTGCCAGCAGCCTCCTACAGGGAGCCTATGGCTACACCTTC. It yields the protein CASSLLQGAYGYTF.

The chain combines TRBV7-7 with TRBJ2-1; TRBD2 matches 16 bases. V lost 4 bases to trimming and J lost 7 bases; unmatched junction nucleotides: 10. The length of the CDR3 is 18 residues. Germline lookup yields CDR1 SSHAT and CDR2 FNYEAQ (reference sequence). CDR3 coding DNA: TGTGCCAGCAGCTGGGGACTAGCGGGAGGGCCTGAACTTAATGAGCAGTTCTTC. Protein product: CASSWGLAGGPELNEQFF. Based on the CDR3 plus reference TRBV7-7 and TRBJ2-1, the full variable domain is GAGVSQSPRYKVTKRGQDVTLRCDPISSHATLYWYQQALGQGPEFLTYFNYEAQPDKSGLPSDRFSAERPEGSISTLTIQRTEQRDSAMYRCASSWGLAGGPELNEQFFGPGTRLTVL.